The TCR beta chain described here comes from a study of blood T cell repertoires in COVID-19. Study overall: Material from acute and convalescent COVID-19 was sourced from the United States, Italy and Spain. The cDNA or gDNA used as material had been derived from T cells, B-cell-depleted T cells, or PBMCs.

The V and J ends lost 6 bases and 7 bases, in that order; junction bases with no gene match: 7. Germline-derived CDR1 and CDR2 are SNHLY and FYNNEI. The CDR3 spans 14 residues. How the authors handled the data: Amplification from reference gene primers served as the basis for estimated nucleated cell counts. Clones were read by immunoSEQ multiplex PCR, and TCRdb kept only the in-frame ones, dropping some. The V and J calls and clone size were taken over from that table, and D and trimming were inferred from the DNA. Here the sample spans 44,000 or so clones, about 83% being singletons. Sequences were obtained from peripheral blood. The chain employs TRBV2 and TRBJ1-5, with TRBD1 identical over 9 bases. This TCR came from an older man in a cohort sampled during active COVID-19. CDR3 nucleotide sequence: TGTGCCAGCAGCGACAGGGGGGTAGGACAGCCCCAGCATTTT. It is translated as CASSDRGVGQPQHF.